Described below is a single T cell receptor (beta chain) sequence and its context. Its antigen is undetermined. Primers for the PCR totalled 60 Vbeta and 13 Jbeta. In the authors' workflow: Around 80 million unique TCR beta chains, around 11 million of them shared, were counted by a later analysis. Measured with immunoSEQ multiplex PCR; TCRdb has only the in-frame clones, and not every one. V and J calls and clone size are as listed in that table; D and trimming were resolved from the DNA. Counted here are some 130,000 clones, around 80% occurring once; the ten biggest clones make up 6.5%. These data are taken from a study of cytomegalovirus exposure and HLA in healthy donors. Findings and limits, study-wide: Further analysis was carried out later, and it showed several of the most significant clusters appearing linked to common viral pathogens.

The CDR3 contains 14 residues. Trimming stripped 2 bases from V and 4 bases from J, with 12 bases between. CDR1 is SGHRS, CDR2 YFSETQ, per germline. The origin of this receptor is a man in his forties in good health and CMV-seropositive. The V gene is TRBV5-1, the J gene TRBJ1-1, with a tentative D call TRBD1 (6 bases). The sequenced sample was PBMCs. The CDR3 loop reads CASSFEGDTTEAFF. The CDR3, as DNA: TGCGCCAGCAGCTTCGAGGGGGATACCACTGAAGCTTTCTTT.